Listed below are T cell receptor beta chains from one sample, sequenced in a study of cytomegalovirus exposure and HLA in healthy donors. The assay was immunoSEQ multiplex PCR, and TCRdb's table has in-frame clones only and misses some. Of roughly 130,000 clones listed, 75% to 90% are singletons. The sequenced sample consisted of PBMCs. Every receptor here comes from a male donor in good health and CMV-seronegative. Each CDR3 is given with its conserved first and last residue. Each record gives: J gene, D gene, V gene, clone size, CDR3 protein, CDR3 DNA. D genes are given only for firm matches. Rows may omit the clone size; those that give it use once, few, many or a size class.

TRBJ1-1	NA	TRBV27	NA	CASSSFYGGGKNTEAFF	TGTGCCAGCAGTTCCTTCTATGGGGGAGGGAAGAACACTGAAGCTTTCTTT
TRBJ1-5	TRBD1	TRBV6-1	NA	CASPREGARNQPQHF	TGTGCCTCCCCTCGGGAGGGGGCTAGGAATCAGCCCCAGCATTTT
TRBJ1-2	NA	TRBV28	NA	CASSLYRPYGYTF	TGTGCCAGCAGTTTATACAGACCCTATGGCTACACCTTC
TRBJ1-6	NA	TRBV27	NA	CARAPRARQFIDSPLHF	TGTGCCAGGGCCCCCCGAGCGAGACAGTTTATTGATTCACCCCTCCACTTT
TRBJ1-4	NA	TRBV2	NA	CATHRSTNEKLFF	TGTGCCACGCACCGGTCCACTAATGAAAAACTGTTTTTT
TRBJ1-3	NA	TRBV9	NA	CASSVLSGVSGNTIYF	TGTGCCAGCAGCGTATTGTCAGGGGTCTCTGGAAACACCATATATTTT
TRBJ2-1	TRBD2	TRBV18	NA	CASSPGAGDQFF	TGTGCCAGCTCACCTGGGGCGGGAGATCAGTTCTTC
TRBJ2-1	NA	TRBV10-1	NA	CAGTPGAESSYNEQFF	TGCGCCGGGACACCTGGCGCGGAGAGCTCCTACAATGAGCAGTTCTTC
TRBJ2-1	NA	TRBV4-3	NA	CASSQEATRGGEQFF	TGCGCCAGCAGCCAAGAGGCGACTAGGGGGGGAGAGCAGTTCTTC
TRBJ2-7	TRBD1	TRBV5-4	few	CASSLQLPGQGGYEQYF	TGTGCCAGCAGCTTGCAACTACCGGGACAGGGGGGTTACGAGCAGTACTTC
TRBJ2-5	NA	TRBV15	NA	CATSRVRATETQYF	TGTGCCACCAGCAGAGTGAGGGCAACGGAGACCCAGTACTTC
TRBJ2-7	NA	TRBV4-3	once	CASSLQGGGSYEQYF	TGCGCCAGCAGTCTACAGGGGGGGGGTTCCTACGAGCAGTACTTC
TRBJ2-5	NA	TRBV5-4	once	CASSSKLASGETQYF	TGTGCCAGCAGCTCCAAACTAGCCTCTGGAGAGACCCAGTACTTC
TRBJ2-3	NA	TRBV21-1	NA	CASSSTATDTQYF	TGTGCCAGCAGCAGTACAGCCACAGATACGCAGTATTTT
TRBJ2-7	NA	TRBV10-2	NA	CASSEPGPSYEQYF	TGCGCCAGCAGTGAGCCGGGTCCCTCCTACGAGCAGTACTTC
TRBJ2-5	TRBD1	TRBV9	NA	CASSVVGTGVRETQYF	TGTGCCAGCAGCGTGGTTGGGACAGGGGTGCGAGAGACCCAGTACTTC
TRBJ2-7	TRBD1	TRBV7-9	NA	CSSSLFGTGPTYEQYF	TGTTCCAGCAGCTTGTTCGGGACAGGGCCCACCTACGAGCAGTACTTC
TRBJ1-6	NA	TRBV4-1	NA	CASSQETWSPLHF	TGCGCCAGCAGCCAGGAGACTTGGTCACCCCTCCACTTT
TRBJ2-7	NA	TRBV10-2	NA	CASSEPGYSYEQYF	TGCGCCAGCAGTGAGCCGGGGTACTCCTACGAGCAGTACTTC
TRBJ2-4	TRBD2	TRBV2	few	CASRDGPSGGRAVWAKNIQYF	TGTGCCAGCAGGGACGGACCTTCGGGCGGGAGGGCCGTTTGGGCCAAAAACATTCAGTACTTC
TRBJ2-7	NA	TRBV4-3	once	CASSQEATSYEQYF	TGCGCCAGCAGCCAAGAGGCAACCTCCTACGAGCAGTACTTC
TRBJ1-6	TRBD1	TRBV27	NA	CASSLSRTGVGSPLHF	TGTGCCAGCAGTTTATCGAGGACAGGGGTAGGTTCACCCCTCCACTTT
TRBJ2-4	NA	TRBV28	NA	CASLGIDWGESAKNIQYF	TGTGCCAGCCTCGGTATCGATTGGGGAGAATCAGCCAAAAACATTCAGTACTTC
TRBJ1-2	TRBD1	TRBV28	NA	CASSFQTGRKRYTF	TGTGCCAGCAGCTTCCAGACAGGGCGGAAGCGCTACACCTTC
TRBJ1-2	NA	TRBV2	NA	CAGRSTGHGYTF	TGTGCCGGACGGAGCACAGGTCATGGCTACACCTTC